The 8 T cell receptor beta chains below come from one sample, sequenced in a study of cytomegalovirus exposure and HLA in healthy donors. Primers included in the PCR were 60 Vbeta and 13 Jbeta primers. Libraries were prepared by immunoSEQ multiplex PCR; TCRdb keeps only in-frame clonotypes and omits some of them. Of tens of thousands of clones detected, around three quarters appear once; the ten largest clones hold about 8.2%. The sequencing sample was made of PBMCs. These receptor sequences come from a man aged 60 to 69 in good health and CMV-seropositive.

The genes are TRBV9 and TRBJ2-3; D remains unclear. Germline values: CDR1 SGDLS, CDR2 YYNGEE. The CDR3 is 14 residues long. The V end was cut by 5 bases, the J end by 2 bases, with 12 bases between. The CDR3, as DNA: TGTGCCAGCAGTCGTAGAGAGGCCACAGATACGCAGTATTTT. It translates to CASSRREATDTQYF.

The V and J genes are TRBV7-9 and TRBJ2-2; TRBD2 is a possible D gene (6 bases). The V gene lost 4 bases and the J gene lost 5 bases, with 11 bases spanning the gap. Germline V gene data show CDR1 as SEHNR and CDR2 as FQNEAQ (reference sequence). The CDR3 has 14 amino acids. The CDR3, as DNA: TGTGCCAGCAGCTCCGGGACTGCTACCGGGGAGCTGTTTTTT. This codes for CASSSGTATGELFF.

The gene calls are TRBV7-2 and TRBJ1-5; D is unclear. The V end lost 5 bases, the J end lost 6 bases, and 11 bases lay between the germline ends. Germline CDR1 reads SGHTA; CDR2 reads FQGNSA. The CDR3 runs to 13 residues. Here the CDR3 reads CASSPRVRQPQHF. CDR3 in DNA: TGTGCCAGCAGCCCTCGGGTGCGTCAGCCCCAGCATTTT.

V usage is TRBV7-9 and J usage is TRBJ2-7, with 8 bases lining up with TRBD1. CDR3 size: 14 residues. Per the germline V gene, CDR1 is SEHNR and CDR2 is FQNEAQ (reference sequence). V gave up 5 bases and J gave up 5 bases; unmatched junction bases: 8. DNA of the CDR3: TGTGCCAGCAGCCAGCAGGGGGCCGAGGACGAGCAGTACTTC. This sequence encodes CASSQQGAEDEQYF.

The CDR3 protein is CSVGDRGFRNTGELFF. The CDR3 DNA is TGCAGCGTTGGGGACAGGGGGTTTCGGAACACCGGGGAGCTGTTTTTT. The rearrangement links TRBV29-1 to TRBJ2-2; TRBD1 matches at 11 bases. The germline gives CDR1 SQVTM, CDR2 ANQGSEA. CDR3 length equals 16 residues. V shed 4 bases and J 1 base; nucleotides not matched to a gene: 5.

The rearrangement links TRBV27 to TRBJ2-1; 11 bases are shared with TRBD2. V dropped 4 bases and J dropped 5; count of bases not matched to a gene: 4. Germline CDR1 is MNHEY and CDR2 is SMNVEV (reference sequence). CDR3 size: 15 residues. CDR3 in DNA: TGTGCCAGCAGTTACGGGACTAGCGGACACAATGAGCAGTTCTTC. Protein product: CASSYGTSGHNEQFF.

This chain connects TRBV2 to TRBJ1-1; tentatively, D is TRBD1 (5 bases). This CDR3 spans 13 amino acids. Trimming took off 2 bases at V and 8 bases at J, with 12 bases between the two ends. Germline-derived CDR1 and CDR2 are SNHLY and FYNNEI. DNA of the CDR3: TGTGCCAGCAGTGAACGGGGGGGGTACGAAGCTTTCTTT. It translates to CASSERGGYEAFF.

This clone appeared a few times. This chain uses TRBV5-6 with TRBJ2-7; 7 positions match TRBD1. The germline V gene encodes CDR1 SGHDT and CDR2 YYEEEE. The CDR3 length is 13 residues. J gave up 4 bases and V 4 bases, and 5 bases lay outside the gene matches. The CDR3: CASSGTDEYEQYF. CDR3 in DNA: TGTGCCAGCAGCGGGACAGACGAGTACGAGCAGTACTTC. The whole variable domain, remainder taken from reference TRBV5-6 and TRBJ2-7, is DAGVTQSPTHLIKTRGQQVTLRCSPKSGHDTVSWYQQALGQGPQFIFQYYEEEERQRGNFPDRFSGHQFPNYSSELNVNALLLGDSALYLCASSGTDEYEQYFGPGTRLTVT.